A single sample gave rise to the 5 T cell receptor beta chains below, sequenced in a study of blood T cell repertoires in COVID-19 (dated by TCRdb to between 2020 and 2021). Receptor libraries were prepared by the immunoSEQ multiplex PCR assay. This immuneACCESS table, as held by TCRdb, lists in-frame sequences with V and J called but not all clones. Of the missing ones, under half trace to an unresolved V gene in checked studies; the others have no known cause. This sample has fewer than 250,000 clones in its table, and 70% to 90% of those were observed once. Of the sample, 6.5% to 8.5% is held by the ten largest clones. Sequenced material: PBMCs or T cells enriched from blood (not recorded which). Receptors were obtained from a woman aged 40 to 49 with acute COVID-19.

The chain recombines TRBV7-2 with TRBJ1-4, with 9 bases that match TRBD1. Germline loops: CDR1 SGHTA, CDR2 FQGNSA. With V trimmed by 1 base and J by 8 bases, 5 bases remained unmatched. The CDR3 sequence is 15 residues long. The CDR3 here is CASSLEGTGLEKLFF. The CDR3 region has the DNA TGTGCCAGCAGCTTAGAGGGGACAGGGTTGGAAAAACTGTTTTTT.

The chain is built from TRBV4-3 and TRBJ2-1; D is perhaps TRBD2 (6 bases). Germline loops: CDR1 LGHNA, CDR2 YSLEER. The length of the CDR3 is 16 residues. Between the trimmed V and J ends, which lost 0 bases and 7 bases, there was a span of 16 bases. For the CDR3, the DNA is TGCGCCAGCAGCCAAGACCTTCCGGGACTTGGGAATGAGCAGTTCTTC. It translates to CASSQDLPGLGNEQFF.

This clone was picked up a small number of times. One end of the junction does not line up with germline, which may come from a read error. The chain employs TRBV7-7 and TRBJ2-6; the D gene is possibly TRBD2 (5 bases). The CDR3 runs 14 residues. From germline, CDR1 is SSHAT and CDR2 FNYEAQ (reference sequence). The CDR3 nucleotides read TGTGCTAGCAGTCGGGGCTCTGGGGCCAACGTCCTGACTTTC. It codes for CASSRGSGANVLTF.

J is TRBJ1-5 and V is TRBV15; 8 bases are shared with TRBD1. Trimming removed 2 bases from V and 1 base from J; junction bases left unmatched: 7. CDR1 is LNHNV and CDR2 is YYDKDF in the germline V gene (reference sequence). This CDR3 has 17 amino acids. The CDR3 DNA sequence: TGTGCCACCAGCAGACCTTCAGGGGGCTCCAGCAATCAGCCCCAGCATTTT. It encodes CATSRPSGGSSNQPQHF.

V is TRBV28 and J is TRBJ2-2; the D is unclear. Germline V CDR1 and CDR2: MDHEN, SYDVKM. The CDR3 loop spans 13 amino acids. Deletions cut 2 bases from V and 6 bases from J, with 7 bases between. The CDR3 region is CASSLGFSGELFF. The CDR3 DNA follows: TGTGCCAGCAGTTTAGGCTTTTCCGGGGAGCTGTTTTTT.